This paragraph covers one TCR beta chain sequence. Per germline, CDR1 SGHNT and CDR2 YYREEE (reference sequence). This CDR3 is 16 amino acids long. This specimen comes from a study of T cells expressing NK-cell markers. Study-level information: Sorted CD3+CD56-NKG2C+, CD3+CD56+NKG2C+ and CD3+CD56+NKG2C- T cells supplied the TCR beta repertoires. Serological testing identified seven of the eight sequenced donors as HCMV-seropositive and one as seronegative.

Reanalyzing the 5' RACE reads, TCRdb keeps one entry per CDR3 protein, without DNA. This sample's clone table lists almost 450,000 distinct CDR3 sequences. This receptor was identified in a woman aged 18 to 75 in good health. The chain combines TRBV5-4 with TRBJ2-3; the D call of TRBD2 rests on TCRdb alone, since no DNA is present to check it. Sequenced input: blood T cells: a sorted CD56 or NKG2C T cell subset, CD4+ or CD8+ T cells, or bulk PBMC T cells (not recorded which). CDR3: CASSPRAGSSTDTQYF.